This T cell receptor beta chain is drawn from a study of cytomegalovirus exposure and HLA in healthy donors. Whole-study findings and limits: Later work associated roughly 17,000 TCR beta sequences with HLA alleles at 0.05 false discovery rate. Links to common viral pathogens appeared, in a later analysis, for several of the most significant clusters. Within an earlier analysis, most TCR beta V segments proved productive either about 90% or about 30% of the time. Using the classifier, cytomegalovirus status was reportedly diagnosed with high specificity and sensitivity.

Only a few counts were recorded for this clone. The antigen is undetermined. Germline V gene data show CDR1 as SGHAT and CDR2 as FQNNGV. The V end lost 1 base, the J end lost 2 bases, and 14 bases lay between the germline ends. The length of the CDR3 is 16 residues. PCR used 60 Vbeta primers and 13 Jbeta primers. Here immunoSEQ multiplex PCR was the method, and the copy in TCRdb shows in-frame clones only, minus some. The data contain about 180,000 clones, 60% to 85% of them singletons. The sample consisted of PBMCs. V and J are TRBV11-2 and TRBJ1-1; D is ambiguous. The sequence derives from a man aged 18 to 35 in good health and CMV-seronegative. The CDR3 spells CASSLGGGGTNTEAFF. CDR3 DNA sequence: TGTGCCAGCAGCTTAGGAGGAGGCGGAACCAACACTGAAGCTTTCTTT.